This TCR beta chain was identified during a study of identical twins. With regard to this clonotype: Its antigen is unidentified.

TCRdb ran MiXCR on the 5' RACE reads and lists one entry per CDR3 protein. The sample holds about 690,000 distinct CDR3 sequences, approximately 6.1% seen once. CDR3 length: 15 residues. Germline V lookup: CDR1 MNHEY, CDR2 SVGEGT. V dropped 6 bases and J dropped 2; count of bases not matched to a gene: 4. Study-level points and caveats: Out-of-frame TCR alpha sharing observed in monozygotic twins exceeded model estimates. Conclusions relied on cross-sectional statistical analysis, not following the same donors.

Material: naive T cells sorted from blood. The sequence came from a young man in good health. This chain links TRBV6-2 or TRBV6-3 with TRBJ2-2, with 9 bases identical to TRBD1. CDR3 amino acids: CASRVGQGNTGELFF. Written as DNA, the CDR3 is TGTGCCAGCAGAGTGGGACAGGGAAACACCGGGGAGCTGTTTTTT.